This T cell receptor beta chain comes out of a study of blood T cell repertoires in COVID-19. Study-wide context: Italy, Spain and the United States were the sources of the convalescent and acute COVID-19 samples. From T cells, B-cell-depleted T cells, or PBMCs came the material, which was cDNA or gDNA.

Assay used: immunoSEQ multiplex PCR; TCRdb lists only in-frame clones, some missing. The sample lists 200,000 to 250,000 clones, 86% occurring once. Germline loops: CDR1 SGHRS, CDR2 YFSETQ. V lost 3 bases and J lost 3, with 16 bases in between. This CDR3 has 16 residues. The sequenced sample was peripheral blood. The origin of this receptor is a woman in her forties or fifties with COVID-19, enrolled during active disease. The J gene is TRBJ1-3, the V gene TRBV5-1, with no clear D. Here the CDR3 reads CASSSTRDLGGNTIYF. The CDR3 bases are TGCGCCAGCAGCTCAACGAGGGATTTAGGTGGAAACACCATATATTTT.